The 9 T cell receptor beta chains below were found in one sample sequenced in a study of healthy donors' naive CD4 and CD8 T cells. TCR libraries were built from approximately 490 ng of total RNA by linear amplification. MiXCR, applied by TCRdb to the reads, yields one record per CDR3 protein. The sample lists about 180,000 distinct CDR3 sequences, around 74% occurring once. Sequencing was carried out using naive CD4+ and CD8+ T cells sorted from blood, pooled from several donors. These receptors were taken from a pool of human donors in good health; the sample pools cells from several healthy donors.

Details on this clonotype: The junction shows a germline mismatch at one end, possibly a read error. CDR3 amino acids: CASSYGDGERFF. The DNA of the CDR3 is TGTGCCAGCAGTTACGGGGACGGTGAGCGGTTCTTC. The genes are TRBV6-1 and TRBJ2-1; TRBD1 or TRBD2 may be the D gene (5 bases each). This CDR3 has 12 residues. Germline V gene data show CDR1 as MNHNS and CDR2 as SASEGT.

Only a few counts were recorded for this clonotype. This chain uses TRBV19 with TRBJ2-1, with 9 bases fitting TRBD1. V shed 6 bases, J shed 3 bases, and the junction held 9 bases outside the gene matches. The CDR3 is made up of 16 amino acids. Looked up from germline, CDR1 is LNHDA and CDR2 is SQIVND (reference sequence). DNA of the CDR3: TGTGCCAGTAGAACTCCGGGACAGGGTCTCTACAATGAGCAGTTCTTC. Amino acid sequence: CASRTPGQGLYNEQFF.

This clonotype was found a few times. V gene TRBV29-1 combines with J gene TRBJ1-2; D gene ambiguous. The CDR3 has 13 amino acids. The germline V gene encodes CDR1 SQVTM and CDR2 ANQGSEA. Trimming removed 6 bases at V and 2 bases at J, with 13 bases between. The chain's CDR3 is CSVLLGGNYGYTF. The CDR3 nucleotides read TGCAGCGTCCTCTTAGGCGGGAACTATGGCTACACCTTC.

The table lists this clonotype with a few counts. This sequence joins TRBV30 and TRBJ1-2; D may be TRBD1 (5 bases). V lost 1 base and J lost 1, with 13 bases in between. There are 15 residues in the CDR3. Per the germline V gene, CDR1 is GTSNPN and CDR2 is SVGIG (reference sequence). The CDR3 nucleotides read TGTGCCTGGAGTGGCAGGGCTCCCGTTAACTATGGCTACACCTTC. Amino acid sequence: CAWSGRAPVNYGYTF.

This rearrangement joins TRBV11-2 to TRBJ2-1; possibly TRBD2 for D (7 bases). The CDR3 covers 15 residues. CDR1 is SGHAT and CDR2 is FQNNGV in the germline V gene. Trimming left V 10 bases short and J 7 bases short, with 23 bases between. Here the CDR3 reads CATRDKGLAANEQFF. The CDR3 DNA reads TGTGCCACCAGGGACAAGGGCCTAGCGGCTAATGAGCAGTTCTTC.

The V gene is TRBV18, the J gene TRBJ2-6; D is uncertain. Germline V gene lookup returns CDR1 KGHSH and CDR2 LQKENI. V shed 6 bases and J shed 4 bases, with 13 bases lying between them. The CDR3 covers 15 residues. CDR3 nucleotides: TGTGCCAGCTCCTCCGCTGACCTCGGGGCCAACGTCCTGACTTTC. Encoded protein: CASSSADLGANVLTF.

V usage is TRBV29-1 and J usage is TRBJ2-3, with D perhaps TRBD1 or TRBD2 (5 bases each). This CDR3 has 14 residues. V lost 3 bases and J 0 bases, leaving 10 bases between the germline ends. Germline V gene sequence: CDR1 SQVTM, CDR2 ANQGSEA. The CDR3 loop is CSVEGTGSTDTQYF. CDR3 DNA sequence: TGCAGCGTTGAGGGGACGGGTAGCACAGATACGCAGTATTTT.

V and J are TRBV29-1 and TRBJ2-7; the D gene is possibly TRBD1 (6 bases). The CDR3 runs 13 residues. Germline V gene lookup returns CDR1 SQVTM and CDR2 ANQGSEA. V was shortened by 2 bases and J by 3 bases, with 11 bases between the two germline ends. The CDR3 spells CSVEWGPDYEQYF. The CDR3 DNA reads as TGCAGCGTTGAATGGGGGCCCGACTACGAGCAGTACTTC.

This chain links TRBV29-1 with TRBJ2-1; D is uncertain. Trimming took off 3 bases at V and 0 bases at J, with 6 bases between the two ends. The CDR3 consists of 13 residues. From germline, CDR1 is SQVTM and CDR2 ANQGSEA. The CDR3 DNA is TGCAGCGTTGAGCAAAGCTCCTACAATGAGCAGTTCTTC. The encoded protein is CSVEQSSYNEQFF.